What follows describes a single T cell receptor (beta chain). This specimen belongs to a study of T cell responses to AZD1222 COVID-19 vaccine. Pooled together were second doses at about 4 or about 12 weeks. Profiling relied on immunoSEQ multiplex PCR, and the TCRdb table lists in-frame clones only, not all of them. The data contain 80,000 to 90,000 clones, roughly 91% of them singletons. V dropped 7 bases and J dropped 3 bases, with 13 bases sitting between them. The CDR3 loop spans 14 amino acids. Per germline, CDR1 SNHLY and CDR2 FYNNEI. The sample was peripheral blood, taken 28 days after the second AZD1222 dose. The chain is built from TRBV2 and TRBJ1-5; D perhaps matches TRBD1 (5 bases). The sequence was collected from an adult who received the AZD1222 COVID-19 vaccine. CDR3 residues: CASTFRGVNQPQHF. The CDR3 region has the DNA TGTGCCAGCACCTTTCGAGGGGTCAATCAGCCCCAGCATTTT. Filled out from reference TRBV2 and TRBJ1-5, the complete variable domain reads EPEVTQTPSHQVTQMGQEVILRCVPISNHLYFYWYRQILGQKVEFLVSFYNNEISEKSEIFDDQFSVERPDGSNFTLKIRSTKLEDSAMYFCASTFRGVNQPQHFGDGTRLSIL.